This T cell receptor beta chain was observed in a study of a mutant IDH1 vaccine in newly diagnosed glioma. As to time point: week 35, safety follow-up. Doses comprised 300 ug of mutant IDH1 20-mer peptide each, plus topical imiquimod. Eight vaccinations were given in weeks 1, 3, 5, 7, 11, 15, 19 and 23. Assay used: immunoSEQ multiplex PCR; TCRdb lists only in-frame clones, some missing. The data hold some 61,000 clones, with roughly 83% observed a single time. About this clone itself: Its cognate antigen is unknown.

Germline lookup yields CDR1 SQVTM and CDR2 ANQGSEA. V gave up 6 bases and J gave up 0 bases, with 18 bases separating them. The CDR3 totals 15 residues. The specimen was PBMCs, collected from a glioma patient whose treatment included an IDH1 peptide vaccine. The chain uses TRBV29-1 and TRBJ2-7; D gene unclear. This sequence was found in a young man with glioma. The CDR3 nucleotides read TGCAGCGTCCACCTCGTTGGGAAGCCCTCCTACGAGCAGTACTTC. The encoded protein is CSVHLVGKPSYEQYF.